Sequencing of this T cell receptor (beta chain) was carried out in a study of Ad26.COV2.S vaccination and SARS-CoV-2 variants. Indicated treatment: about 20 received Ad26.COV2.S at low or high dose, single or two shots; 5 received placebo; per-sample allocation not given. Sample collection was performed on day 63 after the first vaccine or placebo injection. Profiling relied on immunoSEQ multiplex PCR, and the TCRdb table lists in-frame clones only, not all of them. The table lists about 280,000 clones, more than 75% of them singletons. Germline V CDR1 and CDR2: SGHTA, FQGNSA. The CDR3 covers 15 residues. The ends were cut back, 2 bases at V and 4 bases at J, with 11 bases in the middle.

The V call is TRBV7-2, the J call TRBJ1-4; tentative D call: TRBD1 (5 bases). The sample here was peripheral blood, taken in a trial of Ad26.COV2.S vaccine versus placebo. The origin of this receptor is a person aged 18-65 years who received the Ad26.COV2.S COVID-19 vaccine or a placebo. CDR3 amino acids: CASSLQGLGNEKLFF. The CDR3 region has the DNA TGTGCCAGCAGCTTACAGGGCTTGGGTAATGAAAAACTGTTTTTT.